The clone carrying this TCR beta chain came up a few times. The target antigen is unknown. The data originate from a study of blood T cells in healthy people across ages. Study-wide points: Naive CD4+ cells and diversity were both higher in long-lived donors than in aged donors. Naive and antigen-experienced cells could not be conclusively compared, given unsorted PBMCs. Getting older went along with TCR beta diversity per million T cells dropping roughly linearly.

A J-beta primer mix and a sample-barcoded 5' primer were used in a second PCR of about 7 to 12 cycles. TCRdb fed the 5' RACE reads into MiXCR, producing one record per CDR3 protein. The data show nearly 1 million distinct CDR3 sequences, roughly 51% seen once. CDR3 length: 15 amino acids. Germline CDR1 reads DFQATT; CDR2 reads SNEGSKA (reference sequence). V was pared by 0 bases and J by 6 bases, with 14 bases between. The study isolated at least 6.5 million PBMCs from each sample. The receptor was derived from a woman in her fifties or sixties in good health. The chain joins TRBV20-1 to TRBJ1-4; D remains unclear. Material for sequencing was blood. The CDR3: CSARDLNWLDEKLFF. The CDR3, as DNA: TGCAGTGCTAGAGATCTCAACTGGTTGGATGAAAAACTGTTTTTT.